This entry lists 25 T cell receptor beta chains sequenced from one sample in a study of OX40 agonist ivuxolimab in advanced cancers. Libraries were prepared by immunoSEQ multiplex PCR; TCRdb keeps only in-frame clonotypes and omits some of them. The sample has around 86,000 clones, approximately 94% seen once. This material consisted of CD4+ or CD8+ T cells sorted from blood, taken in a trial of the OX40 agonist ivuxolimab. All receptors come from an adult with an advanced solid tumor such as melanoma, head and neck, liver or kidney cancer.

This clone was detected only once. The CDR3 DNA reads TGCGCCAGCAGCCTATCCGGGACAGGGGGCTTCGAGCAGTACTTC. This encodes CASSLSGTGGFEQYF. The genes are TRBV4-1 and TRBJ2-7, with 12 bases aligning to TRBD1. Germline V CDR1 and CDR2: MGHRA, YSYEKL. The CDR3 is 15 residues long. The J segment lost 6 bases and the V segment lost 4 bases, leaving 7 bases of the junction unmatched.

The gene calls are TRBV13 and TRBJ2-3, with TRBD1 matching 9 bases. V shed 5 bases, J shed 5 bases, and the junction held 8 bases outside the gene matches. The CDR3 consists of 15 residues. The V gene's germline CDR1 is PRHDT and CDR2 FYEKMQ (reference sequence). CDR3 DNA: TGTGCCAGCAGCGTCGGGACAGGGAGTGGAGATACGCAGTATTTT. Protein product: CASSVGTGSGDTQYF.

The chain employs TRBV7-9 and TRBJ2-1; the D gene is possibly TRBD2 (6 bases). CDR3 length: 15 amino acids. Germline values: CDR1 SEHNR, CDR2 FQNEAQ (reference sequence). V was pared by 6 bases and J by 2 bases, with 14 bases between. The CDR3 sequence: CASRPRESPYNEQFF. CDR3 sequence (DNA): TGTGCCAGCAGACCCCGGGAGTCCCCCTACAATGAGCAGTTCTTC.

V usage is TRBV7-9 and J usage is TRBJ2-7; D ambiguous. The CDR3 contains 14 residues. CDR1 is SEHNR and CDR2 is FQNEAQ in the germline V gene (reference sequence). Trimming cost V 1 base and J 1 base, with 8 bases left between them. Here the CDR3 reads CASSLEGRSYEQYF. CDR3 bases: TGTGCCAGCAGCTTAGAGGGCAGGTCCTACGAGCAGTACTTC.

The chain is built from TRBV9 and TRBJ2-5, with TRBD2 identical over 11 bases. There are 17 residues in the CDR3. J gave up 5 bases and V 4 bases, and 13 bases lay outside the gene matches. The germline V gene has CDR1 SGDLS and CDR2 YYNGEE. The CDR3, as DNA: TGTGCCAGCAGCCTTACCCCACTAGCGGGAGCCGAGGAGACCCAGTACTTC. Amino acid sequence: CASSLTPLAGAEETQYF. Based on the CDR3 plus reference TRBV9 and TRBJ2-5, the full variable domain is DSGVTQTPKHLITATGQRVTLRCSPRSGDLSVYWYQQSLDQGLQFLIQYYNGEERAKGNILERFSAQQFPDLHSELNLSSLELGDSALYFCASSLTPLAGAEETQYFGPGTRLLVL.

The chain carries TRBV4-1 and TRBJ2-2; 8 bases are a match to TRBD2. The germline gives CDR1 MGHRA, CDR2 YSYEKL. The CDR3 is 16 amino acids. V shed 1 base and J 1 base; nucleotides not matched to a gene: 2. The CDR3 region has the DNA TGCGCCAGCAGCCAAGGGCGGGGGGTGAACACCGGGGAGCTGTTTTTT. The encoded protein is CASSQGRGVNTGELFF.

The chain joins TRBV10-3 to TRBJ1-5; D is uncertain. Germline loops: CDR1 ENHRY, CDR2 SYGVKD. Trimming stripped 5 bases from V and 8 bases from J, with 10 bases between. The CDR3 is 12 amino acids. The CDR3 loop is CAISLDGKPQHF. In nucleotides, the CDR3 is TGTGCCATCAGTCTGGACGGAAAGCCCCAGCATTTT.

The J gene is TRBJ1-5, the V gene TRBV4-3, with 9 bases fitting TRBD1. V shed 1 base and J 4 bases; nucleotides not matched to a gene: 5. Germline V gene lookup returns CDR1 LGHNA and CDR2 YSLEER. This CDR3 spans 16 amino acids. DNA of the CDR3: TGCGCCAGCAGCCAAGGGACAGGGGTCTTGAATCAGCCCCAGCATTTT. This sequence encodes CASSQGTGVLNQPQHF.

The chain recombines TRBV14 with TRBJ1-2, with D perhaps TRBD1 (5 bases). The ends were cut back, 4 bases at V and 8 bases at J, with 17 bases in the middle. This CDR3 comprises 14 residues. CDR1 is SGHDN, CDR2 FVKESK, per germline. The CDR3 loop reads CASSPPGTPWGYTF. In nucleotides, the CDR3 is TGTGCCAGCAGCCCTCCAGGGACCCCCTGGGGCTACACCTTC.

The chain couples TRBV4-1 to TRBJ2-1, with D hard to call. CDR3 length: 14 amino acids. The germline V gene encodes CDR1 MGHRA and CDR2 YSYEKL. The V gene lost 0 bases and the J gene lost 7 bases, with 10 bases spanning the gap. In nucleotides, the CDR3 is TGCGCCAGCAGCCAAGATAATCCGGCGAATGAGCAGTTCTTC. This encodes CASSQDNPANEQFF.

CDR3 nucleotides: TGTGCCAGCAGCCTAGGGGACGGAACCTACGAGCAGTACTTC. This translates into CASSLGDGTYEQYF. The V and J genes are TRBV9 and TRBJ2-7, with D perhaps assigned TRBD1 or TRBD2 (5 bases each). Trimming stripped 4 bases from V and 2 bases from J, with 13 bases between. Germline-derived CDR1 and CDR2 are SGDLS and YYNGEE. This CDR3 is 14 amino acids long.

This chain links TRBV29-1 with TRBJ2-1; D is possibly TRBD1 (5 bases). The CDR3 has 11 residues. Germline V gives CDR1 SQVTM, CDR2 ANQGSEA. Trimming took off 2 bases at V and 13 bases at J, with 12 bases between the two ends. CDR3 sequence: CSVEKDTGQFF. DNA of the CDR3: TGCAGCGTTGAAAAAGACACAGGACAGTTCTTC.

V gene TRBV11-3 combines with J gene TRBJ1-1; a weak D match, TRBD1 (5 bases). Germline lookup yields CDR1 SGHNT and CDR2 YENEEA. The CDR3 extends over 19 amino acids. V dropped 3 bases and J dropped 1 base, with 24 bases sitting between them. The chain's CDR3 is CASSFRSGRQGGRNTEAFF. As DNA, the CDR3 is TGTGCCAGCAGCTTTAGGTCAGGTAGGCAGGGCGGGAGGAACACTGAAGCTTTCTTT.

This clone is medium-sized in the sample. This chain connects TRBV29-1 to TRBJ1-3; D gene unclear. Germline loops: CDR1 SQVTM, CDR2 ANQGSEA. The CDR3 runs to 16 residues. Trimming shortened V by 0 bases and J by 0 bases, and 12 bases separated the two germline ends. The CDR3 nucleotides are TGCAGCGTTGAAGAAGAGGGAAGTTCCTCTGGAAACACCATATATTTT. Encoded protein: CSVEEEGSSSGNTIYF.

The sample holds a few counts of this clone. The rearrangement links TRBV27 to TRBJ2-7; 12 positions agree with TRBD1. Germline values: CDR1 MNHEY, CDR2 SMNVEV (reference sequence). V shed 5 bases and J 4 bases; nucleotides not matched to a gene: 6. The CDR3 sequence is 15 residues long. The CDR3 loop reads CASSRGTGGVYEQYF. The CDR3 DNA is TGTGCCAGCAGTCGAGGGACAGGGGGCGTGTACGAGCAGTACTTC.

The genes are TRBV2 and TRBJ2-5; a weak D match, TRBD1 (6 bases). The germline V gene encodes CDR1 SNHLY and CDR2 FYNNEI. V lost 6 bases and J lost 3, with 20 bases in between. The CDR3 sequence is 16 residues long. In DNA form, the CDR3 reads TGTGCCAGCAGACCTACCGGGACACTTGATGAAGAGACCCAGTACTTC. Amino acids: CASRPTGTLDEETQYF. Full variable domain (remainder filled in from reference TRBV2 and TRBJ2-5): EPEVTQTPSHQVTQMGQEVILRCVPISNHLYFYWYRQILGQKVEFLVSFYNNEISEKSEIFDDQFSVERPDGSNFTLKIRSTKLEDSAMYFCASRPTGTLDEETQYFGPGTRLLVL.

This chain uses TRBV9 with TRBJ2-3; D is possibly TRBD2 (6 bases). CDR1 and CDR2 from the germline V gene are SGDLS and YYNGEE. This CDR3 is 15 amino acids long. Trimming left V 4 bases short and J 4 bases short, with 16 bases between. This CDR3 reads CASSPKAGYADTQYF. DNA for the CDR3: TGTGCCAGCAGCCCGAAGGCGGGATACGCAGATACGCAGTATTTT.

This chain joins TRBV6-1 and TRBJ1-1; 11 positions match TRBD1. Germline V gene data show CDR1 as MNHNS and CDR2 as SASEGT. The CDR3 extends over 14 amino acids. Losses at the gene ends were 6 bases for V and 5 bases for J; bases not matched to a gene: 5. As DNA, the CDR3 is TGTGCCAGCAGCCGGGACAGGGGGAGGACTGAAGCTTTCTTT. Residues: CASSRDRGRTEAFF.

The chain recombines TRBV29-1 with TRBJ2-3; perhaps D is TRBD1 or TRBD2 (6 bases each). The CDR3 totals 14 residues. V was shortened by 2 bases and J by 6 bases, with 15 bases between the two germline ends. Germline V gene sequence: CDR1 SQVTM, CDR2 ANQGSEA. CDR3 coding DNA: TGCAGCGTTGAACAGACGGGGGCCGGGGATACGCAGTATTTT. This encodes CSVEQTGAGDTQYF.

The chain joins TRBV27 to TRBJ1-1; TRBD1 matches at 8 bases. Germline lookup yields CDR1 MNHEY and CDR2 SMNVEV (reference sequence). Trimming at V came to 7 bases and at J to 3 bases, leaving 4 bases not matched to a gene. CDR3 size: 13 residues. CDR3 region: CASIDRGDTEAFF. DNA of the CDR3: TGTGCCAGCATTGACAGGGGTGACACTGAAGCTTTCTTT.

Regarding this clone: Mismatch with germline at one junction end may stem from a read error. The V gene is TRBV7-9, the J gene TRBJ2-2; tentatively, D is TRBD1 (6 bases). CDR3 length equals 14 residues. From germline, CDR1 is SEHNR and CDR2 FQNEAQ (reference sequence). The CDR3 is CASSPRTDPGELFF. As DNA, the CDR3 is TGTGCCAGCAGCCCCCGGACAGACCCCGGCGAGCTGTTTTTT.

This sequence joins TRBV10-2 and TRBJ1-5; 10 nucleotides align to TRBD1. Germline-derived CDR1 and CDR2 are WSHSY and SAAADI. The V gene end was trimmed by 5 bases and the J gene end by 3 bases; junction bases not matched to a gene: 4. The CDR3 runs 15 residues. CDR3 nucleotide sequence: TGCGCCAGCAGTCCGGACAGGGGGGTCAATCAGCCCCAGCATTTT. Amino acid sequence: CASSPDRGVNQPQHF.

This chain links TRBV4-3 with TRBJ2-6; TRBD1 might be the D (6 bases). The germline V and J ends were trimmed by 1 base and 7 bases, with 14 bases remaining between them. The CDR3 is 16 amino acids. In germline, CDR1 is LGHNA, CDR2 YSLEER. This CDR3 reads CASSQGGAGVANVLTF. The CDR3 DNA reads TGCGCCAGCAGCCAAGGAGGGGCAGGGGTTGCCAACGTCCTGACTTTC.

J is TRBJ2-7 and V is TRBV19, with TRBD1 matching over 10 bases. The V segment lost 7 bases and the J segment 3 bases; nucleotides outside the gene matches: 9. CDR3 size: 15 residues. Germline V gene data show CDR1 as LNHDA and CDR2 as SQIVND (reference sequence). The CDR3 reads CASTIRGTGVYEQYF. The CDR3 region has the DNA TGTGCCAGTACCATCCGAGGGACAGGGGTCTACGAGCAGTACTTC.

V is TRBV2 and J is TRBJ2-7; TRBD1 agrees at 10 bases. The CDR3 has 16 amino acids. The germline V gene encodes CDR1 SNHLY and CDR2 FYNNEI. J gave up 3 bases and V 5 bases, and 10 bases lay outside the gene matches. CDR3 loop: CASSWPRDRGFYEQYF. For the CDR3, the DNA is TGTGCCAGCAGTTGGCCACGGGACAGGGGTTTCTACGAGCAGTACTTC.